Shown below are 23 T cell receptor beta chains from a single sample sequenced in a study of shared clonotypes between healthy human individuals. The method was immunoSEQ multiplex PCR; TCRdb's version includes in-frame clones alone and lacks a portion of them. The table records hundreds of thousands of clones, about 74% of them present only once. The sample consisted of memory CD4+ T cells sorted from blood. Indicated subset: CD45RA-negative fraction. These receptors all stem from a woman aged 30 to 39 in good health.

This clone was counted once. The chain uses TRBV5-1 and TRBJ2-3; D might be TRBD2 (6 bases). Trimming removed 3 bases at V and 4 bases at J, with 12 bases between. The CDR3 is 14 amino acids. Germline CDR1 reads SGHRS; CDR2 reads YFSETQ. Written as DNA, the CDR3 is TGCGCCAGCAGCTGGGGGGATAAGGCAGATACGCAGTATTTT. Encoded protein: CASSWGDKADTQYF.

The chain couples TRBV28 to TRBJ1-4; 8 bases fit TRBD1. The germline V gene encodes CDR1 MDHEN and CDR2 SYDVKM. The CDR3 covers 14 residues. The V gene end was trimmed by 3 bases and the J gene end by 8 bases; junction bases not matched to a gene: 5. The CDR3 reads CASSFPHRGEKLFF. The CDR3 DNA reads as TGTGCCAGCAGTTTCCCCCACAGGGGGGAAAAACTGTTTTTT.

The CDR3 spells CASSLQNSGANVLTF. CDR3 nucleotide sequence: TGTGCCAGCAGCTTACAGAACTCTGGGGCCAACGTCCTGACTTTC. The genes are TRBV7-3 and TRBJ2-6; unclear D gene. Trimming left V 2 bases short and J 0 bases short, with 5 bases between. Germline CDR1 is SGHTA and CDR2 is FQGTGA. This CDR3 comprises 15 residues.

This chain links TRBV5-1 with TRBJ2-4; tentatively, D is TRBD2 (5 bases). The V gene's germline CDR1 is SGHRS and CDR2 YFSETQ. V dropped 4 bases and J dropped 0 bases, with 17 bases sitting between them. The CDR3 consists of 17 residues. The chain's CDR3 is CASSRSLASLAKNIQYF. CDR3 in DNA: TGCGCCAGCAGCCGATCTCTAGCCTCATTAGCCAAAAACATTCAGTACTTC.

The chain recombines TRBV19 with TRBJ1-1; a weak D match, TRBD1 (6 bases). The V and J ends lost 5 bases and 1 base respectively, with 11 bases between them. Germline CDR1 reads LNHDA; CDR2 reads SQIVND (reference sequence). CDR3 length equals 14 residues. CDR3 sequence: CASSLQGTNTEAFF. CDR3 nucleotide sequence: TGTGCCAGTAGTTTACAGGGAACGAACACTGAAGCTTTCTTT.

This chain uses TRBV11-2 with TRBJ2-7; 10 bases align to TRBD2. Unmatched junction bases numbered 10, after V lost 6 bases and J lost 5 bases. The CDR3 is 15 amino acids. From germline, CDR1 is SGHAT and CDR2 FQNNGV. CDR3 loop: CASRSLAGVWHEQYF. The CDR3 region has the DNA TGTGCCAGCAGGTCTCTAGCGGGAGTATGGCACGAGCAGTACTTC.

The chain links TRBV25-1 to TRBJ2-3; 8 nucleotides agree with TRBD2. Germline V gene lookup returns CDR1 MGHDK and CDR2 SYGVNS. CDR3 length: 18 residues. The trim removed 4 bases at V and 2 bases at J, leaving 14 bases unmatched. CDR3 sequence: CASSVLAEGLKSTDTQYF. The CDR3, as DNA: TGTGCCAGCAGTGTACTAGCGGAGGGCCTCAAATCCACAGATACGCAGTATTTT.

This clone was recorded many times. Different DNA sequences within this sample yield the same CDR3. The chain employs TRBV4-1 and TRBJ1-5; tentatively, D is TRBD1 (5 bases). The CDR3 totals 14 residues. The germline V and J ends were trimmed by 0 bases and 4 bases, with 7 bases remaining between them. The germline CDR1 and CDR2 sequences are MGHRA and YSYEKL. The CDR3 region is CASSQDEGNQPQHF. DNA for the CDR3: TGCGCCAGCAGCCAAGATGAGGGGAATCAGCCCCAGCATTTT.

This chain uses TRBV9 with TRBJ2-7; D unclear. With 2 bases removed from V and 2 bases from J, the gap between germline ends came to 11 bases. From germline, CDR1 is SGDLS and CDR2 YYNGEE. The CDR3 contains 14 residues. CDR3 DNA sequence: TGTGCCAGCAGCGTTTCGGGCCTCGCCTACGAGCAGTACTTC. It codes for CASSVSGLAYEQYF. Full variable domain (rest looked up from reference TRBV9 and TRBJ2-7): DSGVTQTPKHLITATGQRVTLRCSPRSGDLSVYWYQQSLDQGLQFLIQYYNGEERAKGNILERFSAQQFPDLHSELNLSSLELGDSALYFCASSVSGLAYEQYFGPGTRLTVT.

The rearrangement joins TRBV7-2 to TRBJ2-1, with D tentatively TRBD2 (5 bases). This CDR3 has 13 residues. The V gene lost 5 bases and the J gene lost 9 bases, with 14 bases spanning the gap. Germline V gene sequence: CDR1 SGHTA, CDR2 FQGNSA. The CDR3 coding sequence is TGTGCCAGCAGCCCACGGGATGCGGGTGAGCAGTTCTTC. Its protein product is CASSPRDAGEQFF.

A few counts support this clone. Other DNA sequences from this sample encode an identical CDR3 as well. The chain joins TRBV11-3 to TRBJ2-1; 9 nucleotides line up with TRBD2. Germline CDR1 and CDR2: SGHNT and YENEEA. This CDR3 spans 14 amino acids. Trimming removed 5 bases from V and 4 bases from J; junction bases left unmatched: 3. The CDR3 bases are TGTGCCAGCAGCCTGGCGGGAGGGTACAATGAGCAGTTCTTC. Translation gives CASSLAGGYNEQFF.

The chain joins TRBV6-5 to TRBJ1-2; D not resolved. V lost 0 bases and J lost 5, with 13 bases in between. CDR1 MNHEY and CDR2 SVGAGI come from the germline V gene. The CDR3 spans 15 residues. In DNA, the CDR3 is TGTGCCAGCAGTTACTCGGGTGGTTCTGAGTATGGCTACACCTTC. It codes for CASSYSGGSEYGYTF.

Only one count was recorded for this clone. The gene calls are TRBV28 and TRBJ1-2; D is possibly TRBD1 (5 bases). CDR1 is MDHEN and CDR2 is SYDVKM in the germline V gene. The V and J ends lost 6 bases and 0 bases respectively, with 5 bases between them. CDR3 length equals 12 residues. CDR3 loop: CASRTANYGYTF. The CDR3 bases are TGTGCCAGCAGGACAGCTAACTATGGCTACACCTTC.

The V call is TRBV6-1, the J call TRBJ1-5; TRBD1 might be the D (6 bases). V lost 4 bases, J lost 0 bases, and 19 bases lay in between. The CDR3 totals 18 residues. Germline V gene data show CDR1 as MNHNS and CDR2 as SASEGT. CDR3 DNA: TGTGCCAGCAGTGCGACAGGATGGGGAGGCCGTAGCAATCAGCCCCAGCATTTT. Translating it yields CASSATGWGGRSNQPQHF.

This chain uses TRBV5-1 with TRBJ2-2, with no clear D. Germline assignment: CDR1 SGHRS and CDR2 YFSETQ. V was pared by 0 bases and J by 6 bases, with 6 bases between. CDR3 length: 13 residues. In nucleotides, the CDR3 is TGCGCCAGCAGCTTGGTAGTCTCCGGGGAGCTGTTTTTT. Its protein is CASSLVVSGELFF.

The rearrangement uses TRBV5-3 and TRBJ1-5, with 7 nucleotides matching TRBD1. TRBV5-3 is noted as an ORF with a role that remains uncertain. The CDR3 sequence is 16 residues long. Losses at the gene ends were 0 bases for V and 1 base for J; bases not matched to a gene: 4. In DNA, the CDR3 is TGTGCCAGAAGCTTGGCGGCAGGGGGGAGCAATCAGCCCCAGCATTTT. Encoded protein: CARSLAAGGSNQPQHF.

V usage is TRBV5-4 and J usage is TRBJ2-7; 8 bases fit TRBD1. CDR1 SGHNT and CDR2 YYREEE come from the germline V gene (reference sequence). J gave up 2 bases and V 5 bases, and 9 bases lay outside the gene matches. The CDR3 is made up of 15 amino acids. Here the CDR3 reads CASRAGTGPTYEQYF. The CDR3 nucleotides are TGTGCCAGCAGGGCCGGGACAGGACCTACCTACGAGCAGTACTTC.

The sample holds many counts of this clone. The rearrangement joins TRBV5-6 to TRBJ1-2; D call uncertain. This CDR3 contains 13 residues. V was clipped by 3 bases and J by 5 bases, with 11 bases between them. Germline V gives CDR1 SGHDT, CDR2 YYEEEE. CDR3 sequence: CASSSPGGYGYTF. The CDR3 DNA reads as TGTGCCAGCAGCTCCCCAGGAGGGTATGGCTACACCTTC.

The chain employs TRBV28 and TRBJ2-4; D is perhaps TRBD1 or TRBD2 (5 bases each). CDR1 MDHEN and CDR2 SYDVKM come from the germline V gene. V lost 3 bases, J lost 0 bases, and 12 bases lay in between. The CDR3 runs 16 residues. The CDR3 here is CASSLGMGVAKNIQYF. Written as DNA, the CDR3 is TGTGCCAGCAGTTTGGGGATGGGGGTAGCCAAAAACATTCAGTACTTC.

The chain carries TRBV2 and TRBJ2-5; 9 bases are shared with TRBD1. In germline, CDR1 is SNHLY, CDR2 FYNNEI. V shed 6 bases, J shed 5 bases, and the junction held 7 bases outside the gene matches. This CDR3 is 14 amino acids long. The CDR3 sequence: CASSPGQGAETQYF. In DNA form, the CDR3 reads TGTGCCAGCAGCCCGGGACAGGGAGCCGAGACCCAGTACTTC.

The rearrangement links TRBV2 to TRBJ2-5; 9 bases map to TRBD1. The germline V gene has CDR1 SNHLY and CDR2 FYNNEI. After removal of 2 bases from V and 5 bases from J, the junction contained 3 bases not matched to a gene. The CDR3 sequence is 14 residues long. The CDR3 protein is CASSEQQGAETQYF. The CDR3, as DNA: TGTGCCAGCAGTGAACAACAGGGGGCTGAGACCCAGTACTTC.

The chain has TRBV6-1 and TRBJ2-2; no firm D call. Trimming took 5 bases from V and 0 from J, leaving 10 bases between them. The length of the CDR3 is 15 residues. In germline, CDR1 is MNHNS, CDR2 SASEGT. The CDR3 reads CASSSRATNTGELFF. The CDR3 nucleotides are TGTGCCAGCAGTTCCCGGGCCACGAACACCGGGGAGCTGTTTTTT.

This chain joins TRBV11-2 and TRBJ1-1; 10 positions agree with TRBD1. The CDR3 spans 14 residues. V lost 7 bases and J lost 3; bases outside the gene matches: 5. Per the germline V gene, CDR1 is SGHAT and CDR2 is FQNNGV. The CDR3 DNA is TGTGCCAGCATCAGGACAGGGGGGCACACTGAAGCTTTCTTT. Encoded protein: CASIRTGGHTEAFF.